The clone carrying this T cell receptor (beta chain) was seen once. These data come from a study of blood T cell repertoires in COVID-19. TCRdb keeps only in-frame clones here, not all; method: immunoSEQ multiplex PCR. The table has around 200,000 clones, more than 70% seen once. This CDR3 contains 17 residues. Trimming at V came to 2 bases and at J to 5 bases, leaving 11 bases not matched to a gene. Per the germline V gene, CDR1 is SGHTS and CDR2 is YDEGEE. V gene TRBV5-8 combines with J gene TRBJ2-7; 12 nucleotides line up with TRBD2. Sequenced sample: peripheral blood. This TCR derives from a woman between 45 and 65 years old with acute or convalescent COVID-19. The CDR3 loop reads CASSFVVLTSGSHEQYF. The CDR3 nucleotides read TGTGCCAGCAGCTTCGTTGTCCTGACTAGCGGGAGCCACGAGCAGTACTTC.